This T cell receptor beta chain was documented in a study of T-cell reconstitution after alpha-beta-depleted transplantation in children. Germline V gene lookup returns CDR1 SGHRS and CDR2 YFSETQ. The V gene end was trimmed by 1 base and the J gene end by 4 bases; junction bases not matched to a gene: 5. The CDR3 has 15 residues. Regarding the study as a whole: Diversity and T-cell counts at one year after transplant derived mostly from new T cells.

Preparation of the TCRbeta library was carried out with unique molecular identifiers. MiXCR, run by TCRdb on the PCR reads, gives a single entry per CDR3 protein. The sample has fewer than 350,000 distinct CDR3 sequences; around 7.1% are singletons. In this sample, this clonotype turned up many times. Its cognate antigen is unknown. The material sequenced was peripheral blood, taken 360 days after TCRalphabeta/CD19-depleted stem cell transplant. The sequence was collected from a female patient aged 2-9 years who had a stem cell transplant for Fanconi anemia, so the T cells may come from the graft donor. V gene TRBV5-1 combines with J gene TRBJ1-5, with 7 bases matching TRBD1. The CDR3 region has the DNA TGCGCCAGCAGCTTGACAGGGGCCGTAAATCAGCCCCAGCATTTT. It is translated as CASSLTGAVNQPQHF.